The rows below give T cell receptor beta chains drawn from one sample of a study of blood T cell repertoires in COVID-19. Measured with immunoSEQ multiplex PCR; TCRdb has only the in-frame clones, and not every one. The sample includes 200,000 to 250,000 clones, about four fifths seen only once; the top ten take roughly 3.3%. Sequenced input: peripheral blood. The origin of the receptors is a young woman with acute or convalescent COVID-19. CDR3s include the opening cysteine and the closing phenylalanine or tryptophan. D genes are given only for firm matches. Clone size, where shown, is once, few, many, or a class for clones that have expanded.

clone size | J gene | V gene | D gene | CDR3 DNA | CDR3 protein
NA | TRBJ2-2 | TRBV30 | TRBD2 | TGTGCCTGGAGCGGACTAGTCTCCGGGGAGCTGTTTTTT | CAWSGLVSGELFF
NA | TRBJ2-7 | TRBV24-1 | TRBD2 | TGTGCCACCAGTGATTCCGGACTAGCGGGGTTTTACCTCTACGAGCAGTACTTC | CATSDSGLAGFYLYEQYF
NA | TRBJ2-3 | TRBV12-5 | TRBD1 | TGTGCTAGTGCCCCAGACAGGGTAGGCACAGATACGCAGTATTTT | CASAPDRVGTDTQYF
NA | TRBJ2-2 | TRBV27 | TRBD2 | TGTGCCAGCAGCCTGAATGGACTAGCGGGAGCCACCGGGGAGCTGTTTTTT | CASSLNGLAGATGELFF
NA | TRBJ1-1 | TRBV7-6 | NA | TGTGCCAGCAGCTTACGGTACGGGGGTCGGGACACTGAAGCTTTCTTT | CASSLRYGGRDTEAFF
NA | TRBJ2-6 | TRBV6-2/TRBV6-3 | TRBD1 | TGTGCCAGCAGTTACCGGTGGACAGGGACCTCTGGGGCCAACGTCCTGACTTTC | CASSYRWTGTSGANVLTF
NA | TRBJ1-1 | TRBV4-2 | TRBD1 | TGTGCCAGCAGCCCTATCGGACAGGGAATAGGAGCTTTCTTT | CASSPIGQGIGAFF
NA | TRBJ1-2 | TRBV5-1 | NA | TGCGCCAGCAGGGTCAGGAGGAAACTAAAGCCTCTCTATGGCTACACCTTC | CASRVRRKLKPLYGYTF
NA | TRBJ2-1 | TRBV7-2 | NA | TGTGCCAGCAGCCCAGGGTTTGATGAGCAGTTCTTC | CASSPGFDEQFF
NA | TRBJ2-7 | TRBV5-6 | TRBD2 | TGTGCCAGCAGCATGGGACTAGCGGGAGACTACGAGCAGTACTTC | CASSMGLAGDYEQYF
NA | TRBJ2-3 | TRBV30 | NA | TGTGCCTGGAGTGTAAGGGGATTGGCAGATACGCAGTATTTT | CAWSVRGLADTQYF
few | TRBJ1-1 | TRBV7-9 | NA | TGTGCCAGCAGCTCCCGTGTGAGAAAGAACACTGAAGCTTTCTTT | CASSSRVRKNTEAFF
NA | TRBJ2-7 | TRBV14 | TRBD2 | TGTGCCAGCAGCCAAGTAGATCTAGCGGGGTACGAGCAGTACTTC | CASSQVDLAGYEQYF
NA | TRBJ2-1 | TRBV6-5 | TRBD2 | TGTGCCAGCAGTCCGGGACTAGCGGGAGCCGAGCAGTTCTTC | CASSPGLAGAEQFF
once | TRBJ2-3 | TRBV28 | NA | TGTGCCAGCAGTTCCCGACCTAAGAACTCGCGGACAGATACGCAGTATTTT | CASSSRPKNSRTDTQYF
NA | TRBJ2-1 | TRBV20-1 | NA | TGCAGTGGGGAGCGGTTCAATGAGCAGTTCTTC | CSGERFNEQFF
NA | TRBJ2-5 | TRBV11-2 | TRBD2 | TGTGCCAGCAGCCCACGACTAGCCCAAGAGACCCAGTACTTC | CASSPRLAQETQYF
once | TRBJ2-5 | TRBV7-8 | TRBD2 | TGTGCCAGCAGACAAGGGACTAGCGGGAGCGTCGGGGAGACCCAGTACTTC | CASRQGTSGSVGETQYF
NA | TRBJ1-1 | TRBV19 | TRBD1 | TGTGCCTCCGCCCCCGACAGGGACCCTGAAGCTTTCTTT | CASAPDRDPEAFF
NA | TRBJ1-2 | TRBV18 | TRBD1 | TGTGCCAGCTCACCACTGGGACAGGGTCATGGCTACACCTTC | CASSPLGQGHGYTF
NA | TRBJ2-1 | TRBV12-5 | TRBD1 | TGTGCTAGTGGGCAGGGGGCGAATGAGCAGTTCTTC | CASGQGANEQFF
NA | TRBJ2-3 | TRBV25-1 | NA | TGTGCCAGCAAAGCGCTCTACACAGATACGCAGTATTTT | CASKALYTDTQYF
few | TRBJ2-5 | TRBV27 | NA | TGTGCCAGCAGTTCGCCGGGTACCCAAGAGACCCAGTACTTC | CASSSPGTQETQYF
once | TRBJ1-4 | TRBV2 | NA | TGTGCCAGCAGTGAGCAGGGGACTAATGAAAAACTGTTTTTT | CASSEQGTNEKLFF
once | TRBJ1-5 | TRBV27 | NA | TGTGCCAGCAGTCCCAGGGATGGTGGCAATCAGCCCCAGCATTTT | CASSPRDGGNQPQHF
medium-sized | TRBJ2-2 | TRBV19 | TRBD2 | TGTGCCAGTACTAGACTAGCGGGAGGGAACACCGGGGAGCTGTTTTTT | CASTRLAGGNTGELFF
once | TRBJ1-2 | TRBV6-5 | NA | TGTGCCAGCAGTTACTCGGACAGATCTTATGGCTACACCTTC | CASSYSDRSYGYTF
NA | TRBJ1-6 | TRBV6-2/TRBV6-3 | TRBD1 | TGTGCCAGCAGTTACCCGGGACAGCTCGGGCCCCTCCACTTT | CASSYPGQLGPLHF
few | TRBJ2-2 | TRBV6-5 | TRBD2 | TGTGCCAGCAGTTATCTGACAGCGGGAAACACCGGGGAGCTGTTTTTT | CASSYLTAGNTGELFF
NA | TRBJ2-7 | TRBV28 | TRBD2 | TGTGCCAGCAGCGCGGGACTAGCGGGAGGTGGCGACGAGCAGTACTTC | CASSAGLAGGGDEQYF